These T cell receptor beta chains were read from a single sample in a study of blood T cells in healthy people across ages. TCRdb processed the 5' RACE reads anew with MiXCR; each CDR3 protein has one entry. The sample contains over 1,500,000 distinct CDR3 sequences, 35% to 50% of which appear only once. Source material: blood. Receptors originate from a human donor in good health. Each CDR3 is given with its conserved first and last residue. A D gene is named only where the DNA matches it firmly. Clone sizes are given selectively: once, few, many, or a class where the clone is expanded.

D gene	clone size	V gene	J gene	CDR3 DNA	CDR3 protein
.	few	TRBV10-3	TRBJ2-6	TGTGCCGCATCAGGGGAACGCTCTGGGGCCAACGTCCTGACTTTC	CAASGERSGANVLTF
TRBD2	.	TRBV12-3/TRBV12-4	TRBJ2-1	TGTGCCAGCGGAGGCGGGGGTAACTCCTACGAGCAGTTCTTC	CASGGGGNSYEQFF
TRBD1	once	TRBV4-1	TRBJ2-3	TGCGCCAGCAGCCCAGTGACAGGGGGCTTATCAGATACGCAGTATTTT	CASSPVTGGLSDTQYF
TRBD1	many	TRBV6-1	TRBJ2-7	TGTGCCAGCAGGCGGACAGGGGGAGACGAGCAGTACTTC	CASRRTGGDEQYF
.	.	TRBV29-1	TRBJ2-7	TGCAGCGTTGAATCAGACAGGCCAACCGAGCAGTACTTC	CSVESDRPTEQYF
.	few	TRBV7-6	TRBJ2-7	TGTGCCAGCAGTCCGGACGGGGTCGGGGAGCAGTACTTC	CASSPDGVGEQYF
TRBD2	.	TRBV20-1	TRBJ2-5	TGCAGTGCTAGGTGGGGACTAGCGGGGGAAACCCAGTACTTC	CSARWGLAGETQYF
TRBD1	.	TRBV29-1	TRBJ2-5	TGCAGCACCGACAGGGGAGGAGAGACCCAGTACTTC	CSTDRGGETQYF
.	.	TRBV24-1	TRBJ1-4	TGTGCCACCAGCCAGCTTGAAAAACTGTTTTTT	CATSQLEKLFF
.	.	TRBV6-6	TRBJ2-7	TGCGCCAGCAGTCCGTCCAGGGGAACGGACGAGCAGTACTTC	CASSPSRGTDEQYF
.	.	TRBV4-1	TRBJ1-2	TGCGCCAGCAGCCAATTTGGGCCCCTCGGTAGAAATGGCTACACCTTC	CASSQFGPLGRNGYTF
TRBD1	few	TRBV7-2	TRBJ1-5	TGTGCCAGCAGCTTAGCCCACTTGTGGACAGGGAGAGGTCAGCCCCAGCATTTT	CASSLAHLWTGRGQPQHF
TRBD1	.	TRBV5-6	TRBJ2-7	TGTGCCAGCAGCTACGGGACAGGGGTAACCTACGAGCAGTACTTC	CASSYGTGVTYEQYF
.	.	TRBV5-1	TRBJ1-1	TGCGCCAGCAGCTTGAGAGACAGTAGCTTTACTGTCATGAACACTGAAGCTTTCTTT	CASSLRDSSFTVMNTEAFF
TRBD1	few	TRBV28	TRBJ2-7	TGTGCCAGTTCGACAGGGGGGGGAGAGCAGTACTTC	CASSTGGGEQYF
TRBD1	.	TRBV6-5	TRBJ2-3	TGTGCCAGCCAGGGGGTTCGGCATACAGATACGCAGTATTTT	CASQGVRHTDTQYF
TRBD2	.	TRBV10-3	TRBJ2-7	TGTGCCATCAGTGCCGGGACGGGGGGCTCCTACGAGCAGTACTTC	CAISAGTGGSYEQYF
TRBD1	few	TRBV4-1	TRBJ1-2	TGCGCCAGCAGCCAAGATAGGACGGGGGACAGGGGGCTCGGCTACACCTTC	CASSQDRTGDRGLGYTF
TRBD2	.	TRBV20-1	TRBJ2-2	TGCAGTGCTAGAGATCCGACTAGCGGGGGCGGTACCGGGGAGCTGTTTTTT	CSARDPTSGGGTGELFF
.	.	TRBV9	TRBJ2-1	TGTGCCAGCAGCGTAGAGGGGGGAAGAGGGCACAATGAGCAGTTCTTC	CASSVEGGRGHNEQFF
.	.	TRBV6-2/TRBV6-3	TRBJ2-7	TGTGCCAGCAGTTCCTTCGGGGGCTACGAGCAGTACTTC	CASSSFGGYEQYF
.	.	TRBV19	TRBJ2-1	TGTGCCAGTAGTGCCGACGCTGGGGGAGAGAAGAATGAGCAGTTCTTC	CASSADAGGEKNEQFF